This T cell receptor (beta chain) is drawn from a study of shared T cell receptors in the human thymus. Sequenced by immunoSEQ multiplex PCR; TCRdb stores in-frame clones only, minus some. The repertoire holds about 660,000 clones, with 88% as singletons. In addition, the sample was reused for a study of human thymus T cells. As that report states: Healthy Finnish infants undergoing corrective surgery for congenital heart defects were the donors. Corrective cardiac operations yielded the resected thymus tissue. Gene usage for V and J segments appeared biased in thymic and blood repertoires. Thymic repertoires of unrelated individuals were reported in related research to overlap highly.

The sample was thymocytes. The receptor was derived from a boy under three years old with a congenital heart defect.

CDR3: CASSQDWVETGRYEQYF. In DNA, the CDR3 is TGCGCCAGCAGCCAAGATTGGGTGGAGACAGGTCGGTACGAGCAGTACTTC. This chain connects TRBV4-1 to TRBJ2-7; D perhaps matches TRBD1 (6 bases). Germline V gene lookup returns CDR1 MGHRA and CDR2 YSYEKL. This CDR3 is built from 17 residues. V was pared by 0 bases and J by 4 bases, with 19 bases between.